The present T cell receptor (beta chain) was sequenced within a study of molecular identifiers for immune sequencing clone quantification. Study information: Five portions were made in replicates from RNA of about 21,000 or 97,000 naive CD8 cells, and four underwent sequencing.

TCRdb independently ran MiXCR on the PCR reads; one entry per CDR3 protein. Among 62,000 or so distinct CDR3 sequences, over 15% were seen once, and the ten largest hold nearly 1.5%. Naive CD8 T cells, phenotype CD8+CD4-CCR7+CD45RA+, were sorted. Ten or more counts support this clonotype. Its antigen is not known. Study-level results: Over 98% of CMV-specific effector molecules, but under 1% of naive ones, were in clones above 20 copies. Jurkat TCR RNA from one cell was spiked into fewer than 1.2 million naive cells, and it was reportedly detectable there.

The CDR3 totals 15 residues. The germline V gene has CDR1 SGHTA and CDR2 FQGNSA. Trimming at V came to 4 bases and at J to 1 base, leaving 7 bases not matched to a gene. This TCR was sampled from a human donor in good health. Some libraries in this study had Jurkat cell RNA spiked in. The J gene is TRBJ2-7, the V gene TRBV7-2, with 7 bases identical to TRBD2. What was sequenced was naive CD8+ T cells from blood, with Jurkat cell RNA spiked in. Subset denoted: FACS-sorted CD8+CD4-CCR7+CD45RA+ naive T cells. The CDR3 bases are TGTGCCAGCAGCTCGACAAGCGGGGTGTCCTACGAGCAGTACTTC. It is translated as CASSSTSGVSYEQYF. The full variable domain, in which reference TRBV7-2 and TRBJ2-7 provide the parts outside the CDR3, is GAGVSQSPSNKVTEKGKDVELRCDPISGHTALYWYRQSLGQGLEFLIYFQGNSAPDKSGLPSDRFSAERTGGSVSTLTIQRTQQEDSAVYLCASSSTSGVSYEQYFGPGTRLTVT.